This T cell receptor (beta chain) is drawn from a study of CD8 T cells in ankylosing spondylitis. TCRdb fed the 5' RACE reads into MiXCR, producing one record per CDR3 protein. Of about 130,000 distinct CDR3 sequences listed, roughly 8.8% are singletons. Unmatched junction bases numbered 17, after V lost 4 bases and J lost 9 bases. CDR1 is SGHAT, CDR2 FQNNGV, per germline. This CDR3 region has 17 residues. At least ten counts were recorded for this clonotype. Its antigen is currently unknown. Whole-study results and caveats: Matched ankylosing spondylitis synovial fluid reportedly showed significant enrichment of disease-linked clones.

This TCR came from a male donor with ankylosing spondylitis or in good health (not recorded which). The sequencing input was blood, either unsorted or a sorted T cell fraction (not recorded which). J is TRBJ2-1 and V is TRBV11-2; 8 bases match TRBD1. The CDR3 loop reads CASSSISAYRTGSEQFF. The CDR3 DNA is TGTGCCAGCAGCTCGATCTCAGCGTACAGGACAGGGAGTGAGCAGTTCTTC.